A selection of T cell receptor beta chains follows, all from one sample in a study of T cell responses to AZD1222 COVID-19 vaccine. The method was immunoSEQ multiplex PCR; TCRdb's version includes in-frame clones alone and lacks a portion of them. This sample has some 140,000 clones, with 88% found just once. Specimen: peripheral blood, collected on day 0 of AZD1222 vaccination. All receptors derive from an adult in good health. Each CDR3 is given with its conserved first and last residue. A D gene is named only where the DNA matches it firmly. The listing skips clone size in some rows; elsewhere it reads once, few, many or a size class.

CDR3nt: TGTGCCAGCAGCCCATCGGGACAGACATACAATGAGCAGTTCTTC
CDR3aa: CASSPSGQTYNEQFF
abundance: .
j_gene: TRBJ2-1
v_gene: TRBV7-3
d_gene: TRBD1

CDR3nt: TGTGCCAGCAGCTTAGCAAGGGGGAGTGAGCAGTTCTTC
CDR3aa: CASSLARGSEQFF
abundance: .
j_gene: TRBJ2-1
v_gene: TRBV7-9
d_gene: .

CDR3nt: TGTGCCAGCAGTGAAGGGTTAGGGGAATATTCCCCCTATGGCTACACCTTC
CDR3aa: CASSEGLGEYSPYGYTF
abundance: .
j_gene: TRBJ1-2
v_gene: TRBV6-1
d_gene: .

CDR3nt: .
CDR3aa: CASSSTSSSYEQYF
abundance: .
j_gene: TRBJ2-7
v_gene: TRBV5-4
d_gene: .

CDR3nt: TGTGCCAGCTCCCTTATGCGGGGGGAACAGCCCCAGCATTTT
CDR3aa: CASSLMRGEQPQHF
abundance: .
j_gene: TRBJ1-5
v_gene: TRBV18
d_gene: .

CDR3nt: TGTGCCAGCAGTCCTCGGGGTAGCGGGGGGACAGATACGCAGTATTTT
CDR3aa: CASSPRGSGGTDTQYF
abundance: .
j_gene: TRBJ2-3
v_gene: TRBV28
d_gene: TRBD2

CDR3nt: TGTGCCAGCAGCTTAGCGCAGGCATCCTATGGCTACACCTTC
CDR3aa: CASSLAQASYGYTF
abundance: .
j_gene: TRBJ1-2
v_gene: TRBV7-9
d_gene: .

CDR3nt: TGTGCCAGCAGGCGGACAGGGACTTACTGGAACACTGAAGCTTTCTTT
CDR3aa: CASRRTGTYWNTEAFF
abundance: .
j_gene: TRBJ1-1
v_gene: TRBV5-6
d_gene: TRBD1

CDR3nt: TGTGCCAGTAAGGTTTCTGATAACTATGGCTACACCTTC
CDR3aa: CASKVSDNYGYTF
abundance: .
j_gene: TRBJ1-2
v_gene: TRBV19
d_gene: .

CDR3nt: TGTGCCAGCAGTTTGGTTCAATATTCACCCCTCCACTTT
CDR3aa: CASSLVQYSPLHF
abundance: .
j_gene: TRBJ1-6
v_gene: TRBV28
d_gene: .

CDR3nt: TGTGCCACCAGCCGATCGGGGGGGGACTATAATTCACCCCTCCACTTT
CDR3aa: CATSRSGGDYNSPLHF
abundance: .
j_gene: TRBJ1-6
v_gene: TRBV15
d_gene: .

CDR3nt: TGTGCCAGTAGTATGGCTGGGGTCACTGAAGCTTTCTTT
CDR3aa: CASSMAGVTEAFF
abundance: .
j_gene: TRBJ1-1
v_gene: TRBV19
d_gene: .

CDR3nt: TGTGCCAGCAGCTCCCGGATAGGACAGGACGGGGTATATGGCTACACCTTC
CDR3aa: CASSSRIGQDGVYGYTF
abundance: .
j_gene: TRBJ1-2
v_gene: TRBV7-9
d_gene: TRBD1

CDR3nt: TGTGCCAGCAGTTACTCCTTTCATAGCAATCAGCCCCAGCATTTT
CDR3aa: CASSYSFHSNQPQHF
abundance: .
j_gene: TRBJ1-5
v_gene: TRBV6-5
d_gene: .

CDR3nt: TGTGCCAGCAGTTTAATTGGCCCCAATGAGCAGTTCTTC
CDR3aa: CASSLIGPNEQFF
abundance: once
j_gene: TRBJ2-1
v_gene: TRBV27
d_gene: .

CDR3nt: TGTGCCAGCAGTTACGAGGGGGAGGAGCCCCAGTACTTC
CDR3aa: CASSYEGEEPQYF
abundance: .
j_gene: TRBJ2-5
v_gene: TRBV6-2/TRBV6-3
d_gene: .

CDR3nt: TGCGCCAGCAGTGGGGGCAGCGAGCAGTACTTC
CDR3aa: CASSGGSEQYF
abundance: once
j_gene: TRBJ2-7
v_gene: TRBV10-2
d_gene: .

CDR3nt: TGTGCCAGCTCACCTGGCTATGGCTACACCTTC
CDR3aa: CASSPGYGYTF
abundance: once
j_gene: TRBJ1-2
v_gene: TRBV18
d_gene: .

CDR3nt: TGCGCCAGCAGTGCCTTAGGGGGAGGGAGCACAGATACGCAGTATTTT
CDR3aa: CASSALGGGSTDTQYF
abundance: .
j_gene: TRBJ2-3
v_gene: TRBV10-1
d_gene: .

CDR3nt: TGTGCCAGCGGAACAGGGATGAGTGAAGCTTTCTTT
CDR3aa: CASGTGMSEAFF
abundance: .
j_gene: TRBJ1-1
v_gene: TRBV19
d_gene: .

CDR3nt: TGTGCCAGCTCACCACTAAGTACAGGGGGAAATTCTGAAGCTTTCTTT
CDR3aa: CASSPLSTGGNSEAFF
abundance: .
j_gene: TRBJ1-1
v_gene: TRBV18
d_gene: TRBD1

CDR3nt: TGTGCCAGCTCACCGGGCCGGGACAGGGGTGGATTGATGGCCGGGGAGCTGTTTTTT
CDR3aa: CASSPGRDRGGLMAGELFF
abundance: .
j_gene: TRBJ2-2
v_gene: TRBV18
d_gene: TRBD1

CDR3nt: TGTGCCAGCAGCCAAGATCCAGATACCCTATCACCCCTCCACTTT
CDR3aa: CASSQDPDTLSPLHF
abundance: .
j_gene: TRBJ1-6
v_gene: TRBV4-2
d_gene: .

CDR3nt: TGTGCCAGCAGCCTATGGACTAGCGGGGGGTACAATGAGCAGTTCTTC
CDR3aa: CASSLWTSGGYNEQFF
abundance: .
j_gene: TRBJ2-1
v_gene: TRBV7-9
d_gene: TRBD2

CDR3nt: TGTGCCAGTAGTATCAGTCGGAGCTCCTACAATGAGCAGTTCTTC
CDR3aa: CASSISRSSYNEQFF
abundance: .
j_gene: TRBJ2-1
v_gene: TRBV19
d_gene: .

CDR3nt: TGTGCCAGCAGCCGCCGGACAGGGGGCTGGGTGAACACTGAAGCTTTCTTT
CDR3aa: CASSRRTGGWVNTEAFF
abundance: .
j_gene: TRBJ1-1
v_gene: TRBV7-9
d_gene: TRBD1

CDR3nt: TGTGCCAGCCGGACAGGGGGCTCTGGTTCGCCCCTCCACTTT
CDR3aa: CASRTGGSGSPLHF
abundance: once
j_gene: TRBJ1-6
v_gene: TRBV6-5
d_gene: TRBD1

CDR3nt: TGTGCCAGCAGTTACGGCGGAACGAACACCGGGGAGCTGTTTTTT
CDR3aa: CASSYGGTNTGELFF
abundance: many
j_gene: TRBJ2-2
v_gene: TRBV6-5
d_gene: .

CDR3nt: TGCAGCGTTGCCACCGGGACGGTCGACGGCAATCAGCCCCAGCATTTT
CDR3aa: CSVATGTVDGNQPQHF
abundance: .
j_gene: TRBJ1-5
v_gene: TRBV29-1
d_gene: .

CDR3nt: TGTGCCAGCTCACCACCGGTTCGCTCTGAAGCTTTCTTT
CDR3aa: CASSPPVRSEAFF
abundance: .
j_gene: TRBJ1-1
v_gene: TRBV18
d_gene: .

CDR3nt: TGTGCCAGCAGCTTGGATACCGGAAGAAACGAGCAGTACTTC
CDR3aa: CASSLDTGRNEQYF
abundance: .
j_gene: TRBJ2-7
v_gene: TRBV5-4
d_gene: .

CDR3nt: TGTGCCAGCACCCGGACGGACGGATCCACAGATACGCAGTATTTT
CDR3aa: CASTRTDGSTDTQYF
abundance: .
j_gene: TRBJ2-3
v_gene: TRBV2
d_gene: .